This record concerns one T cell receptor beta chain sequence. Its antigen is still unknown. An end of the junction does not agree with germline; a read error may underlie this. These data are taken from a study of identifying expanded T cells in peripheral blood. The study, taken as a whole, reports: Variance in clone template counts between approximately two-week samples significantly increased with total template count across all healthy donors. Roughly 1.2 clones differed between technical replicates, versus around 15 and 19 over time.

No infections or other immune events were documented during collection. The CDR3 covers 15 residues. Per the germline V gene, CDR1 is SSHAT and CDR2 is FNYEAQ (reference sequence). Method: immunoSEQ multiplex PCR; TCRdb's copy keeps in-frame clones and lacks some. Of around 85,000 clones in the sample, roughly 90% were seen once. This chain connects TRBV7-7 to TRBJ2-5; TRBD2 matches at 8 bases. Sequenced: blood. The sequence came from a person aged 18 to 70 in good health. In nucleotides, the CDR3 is TGTGCTAGCAGCTTAGCGGGTAGCGGGGACGAGACCCAGTACTTC. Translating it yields CASSLAGSGDETQYF.